This T cell receptor (beta chain) derives from a study of shared clonotypes between healthy human individuals. DNA from unsorted PBMC was sequenced on ten immunoSEQ deep assay plates. Original processing methods: ImmunoSEQ output lacked quality scores and full-length reads, limiting matched filtering. Using immunoSEQ multiplex PCR, the repertoire was profiled, and TCRdb retains in-frame clones only, with some absent. From that table come the V and J calls and clone size; the DNA was used to work out D and trimming. The repertoire includes some 480,000 clones, around three quarters of them detected once, and approximately 12% sits in the top ten. Of note for this clone: Its antigen is currently unknown.

Study-level findings and limits: Clonotype sharing among donors was expected to depend on sequencing depth. Apart from blood, nothing was sampled; tissue repertoires likely differ.

This CDR3 comprises 13 residues. Trimming took off 0 bases at V and 5 bases at J, with 6 bases between the two ends. Germline CDR1 is SGHDT and CDR2 is YYEEEE. The chain uses TRBV5-6 and TRBJ1-5, with D hard to call. Sequenced sample: PBMCs. The source is a woman aged 40 to 50 in good health. Some clones in this sample may be carry-over from other donors' samples. The CDR3: CASSLGPDQPQHF. The CDR3 DNA reads TGTGCCAGCAGCTTGGGACCGGATCAGCCCCAGCATTTT. The whole variable domain, remainder taken from reference TRBV5-6 and TRBJ1-5, is DAGVTQSPTHLIKTRGQQVTLRCSPKSGHDTVSWYQQALGQGPQFIFQYYEEEERQRGNFPDRFSGHQFPNYSSELNVNALLLGDSALYLCASSLGPDQPQHFGDGTRLSIL.